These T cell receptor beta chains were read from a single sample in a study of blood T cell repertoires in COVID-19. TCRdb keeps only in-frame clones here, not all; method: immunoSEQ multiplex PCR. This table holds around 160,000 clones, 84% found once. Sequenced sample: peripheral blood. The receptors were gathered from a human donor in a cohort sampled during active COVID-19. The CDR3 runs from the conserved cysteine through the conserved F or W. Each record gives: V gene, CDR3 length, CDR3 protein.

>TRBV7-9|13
CASSLYRGYEQYF
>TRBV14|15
CASSRRQGLNEKLFF
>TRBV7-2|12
CASSPLPGGYTF
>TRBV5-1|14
CASSFPRPGGAIYF
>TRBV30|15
CAWSYRVGSGNTIYF
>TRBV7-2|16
CASSFTGTGDGDTQYF
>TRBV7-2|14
CASSLYRDKYEQFF
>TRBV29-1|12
CSVGGHTYEQYF
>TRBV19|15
CATLSFGTHTYEQYF
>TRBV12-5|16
CASGRGTGTMNTEAFF
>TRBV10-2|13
CASSATSGYEQYF
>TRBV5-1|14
CASSPPGGADTQYF
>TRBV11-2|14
CASSPGQGAYGYTF